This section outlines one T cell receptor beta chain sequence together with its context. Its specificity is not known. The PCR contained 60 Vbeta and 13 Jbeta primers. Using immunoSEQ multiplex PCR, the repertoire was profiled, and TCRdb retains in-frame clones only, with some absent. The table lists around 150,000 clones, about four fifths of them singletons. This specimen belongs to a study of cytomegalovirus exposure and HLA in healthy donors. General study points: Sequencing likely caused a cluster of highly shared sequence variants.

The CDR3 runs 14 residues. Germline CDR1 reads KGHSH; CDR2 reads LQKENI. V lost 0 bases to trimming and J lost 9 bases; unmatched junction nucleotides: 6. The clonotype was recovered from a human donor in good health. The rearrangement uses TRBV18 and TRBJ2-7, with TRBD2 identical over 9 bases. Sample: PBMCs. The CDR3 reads CASSPPLAGEPQYF. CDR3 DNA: TGTGCCAGCTCACCACCGTTAGCGGGGGAGCCGCAGTACTTC.